This T cell receptor beta chain originates from a study of CD8 T cells in ankylosing spondylitis. Study observations and caveats: Blood of patients with ankylosing spondylitis appeared to be characterized by a TCR beta motif of eight highly homologous variants.

It was by quantitative 5'-RACE with molecular barcodes that TCR beta libraries were made. TCRdb re-analysed the 5' RACE reads in MiXCR, keeping a single row per CDR3 protein. The repertoire includes 100,000 to 150,000 distinct CDR3 sequences, roughly 13% of them detected once, and under 3% sits in the top ten. There are 17 residues in the CDR3. Germline CDR1 SGHRS, CDR2 YFSETQ. Trimming removed 4 bases at V and 2 bases at J, with 18 bases between. This clonotype was counted ten times or more. Its antigen is still unknown. This rearrangement joins TRBV5-1 to TRBJ2-2; tentatively, D is TRBD1 (5 bases). The clonotype comes from a female donor with ankylosing spondylitis or in good health (not recorded which). Sequencing input: blood, either unsorted or a sorted T cell fraction (not recorded which). DNA of the CDR3: TGCGCCAGCAGCCTCCCTTCAGGGCCCCAAAACACCGGGGAGCTGTTTTTT. It translates to CASSLPSGPQNTGELFF.